A single sample is the source of the 18 T cell receptor beta chains below, sequenced in a study of T cells in Graves' hyperthyroidism and ophthalmopathy. RNA transcripts provided the source from which TCR beta CDR3 regions were amplified. During a first-round RT-PCR of the TCR CDR3, the HTBI primer set was used. Using its own MiXCR run on the multiplex PCR reads, TCRdb lists one record per CDR3 protein. The table shows roughly 380,000 distinct CDR3 sequences, with approximately 15% occurring only once. Sequencing input: blood. The receptors derive from a woman aged 18-29 years with Graves' hyperthyroidism.

This clonotype occurred many times. Here the CDR3 reads CASSLVGASNTDTQYF. CDR3 bases: TGCGCCAGCAGCTTGGTTGGGGCCTCTAACACAGATACGCAGTATTTT. This chain uses TRBV5-1 with TRBJ2-3, with a tentative D call TRBD1 (5 bases). Germline assignment: CDR1 SGHRS and CDR2 YFSETQ. The germline V and J ends were trimmed by 0 bases and 2 bases, with 13 bases remaining between them. The CDR3 covers 16 residues.

This clonotype was observed a few times. The J gene is TRBJ1-5, the V gene TRBV28; TRBD1 aligns across 9 bases. Germline V CDR1 and CDR2: MDHEN, SYDVKM. V was clipped by 0 bases and J by 1 base; unmatched bases: 7. CDR3 length equals 18 residues. The CDR3 is CASSLWGQGMKSNQPQHF. The CDR3 nucleotides read TGTGCCAGCAGTTTATGGGGACAGGGTATGAAGAGCAATCAGCCCCAGCATTTT.

The gene calls are TRBV7-9 and TRBJ2-1, with D tentatively TRBD2 (6 bases). Trimming left V 0 bases short and J 7 bases short, with 10 bases between. The germline gives CDR1 SEHNR, CDR2 FQNEAQ (reference sequence). This CDR3 contains 14 residues. The chain's CDR3 is CASSLASGPNEQFF. The DNA for the CDR3 is TGTGCCAGCAGCTTAGCTAGCGGACCGAATGAGCAGTTCTTC.

This clonotype was counted ten times or more. This rearrangement joins TRBV4-1 to TRBJ2-7; tentative D call: TRBD2 (6 bases). Germline V gene sequence: CDR1 MGHRA, CDR2 YSYEKL. The CDR3 has 15 amino acids. The ends were cut back, 1 base at V and 1 base at J, with 11 bases in the middle. This chain's CDR3 is CASSQVLARSYEQYF. CDR3 nucleotide sequence: TGCGCCAGCAGCCAAGTTCTAGCGAGATCCTACGAGCAGTACTTC.

This chain joins TRBV12-3 or TRBV12-4 and TRBJ2-1; TRBD2 matches 8 bases. The CDR3 is 16 residues long. Losses at the gene ends were 2 bases for V and 5 bases for J; bases not matched to a gene: 8. The CDR3 sequence is CASSLSRGGLDNEQFF. CDR3 coding DNA: TGTGCCAGCAGTTTATCCCGCGGGGGGCTGGACAATGAGCAGTTCTTC.

In this sample, this clonotype turned up many times. DNA for the CDR3: TGTGCCAGCAGTTTCGGGCTAGCGACCCGTAATGAGCAGTTCTTC. This encodes CASSFGLATRNEQFF. The J gene is TRBJ2-1, the V gene TRBV12-3 or TRBV12-4; a possible D gene is TRBD2 (6 bases). The CDR3 sequence is 15 residues long. V dropped 3 bases and J dropped 7 bases, with 16 bases sitting between them.

This clonotype was seen ten or more times. V gene TRBV28 combines with J gene TRBJ2-7; TRBD2 agrees at 14 bases. Trimming cost V 6 bases and J 2 bases; bases outside gene matches: 12. The CDR3 sequence is 18 residues long. Germline V gives CDR1 MDHEN, CDR2 SYDVKM. This CDR3 reads CASSVRGLAGVYTYEQYF. CDR3 DNA: TGTGCCAGCAGCGTAAGGGGACTAGCGGGAGTTTATACCTACGAGCAGTACTTC.

This clonotype was recorded many times. This rearrangement joins TRBV28 to TRBJ1-2; TRBD1 agrees at 11 bases. CDR3 length: 14 amino acids. J gave up 3 bases and V 4 bases, and 1 base lay outside the gene matches. Germline V gene lookup returns CDR1 MDHEN and CDR2 SYDVKM. CDR3 nucleotide sequence: TGTGCCAGCAGTTGGGGACAGGGGGACTATGGCTACACCTTC. Its protein product is CASSWGQGDYGYTF.

This clonotype was counted ten times or more. The chain links TRBV5-1 to TRBJ2-3, with D possibly TRBD1 on 6 matching bases. Between the trimmed V and J ends, which lost 1 base and 2 bases, there was a span of 8 bases. There are 14 residues in the CDR3. Germline lookup yields CDR1 SGHRS and CDR2 YFSETQ. CDR3 amino acids: CASSLTGNTDTQYF. The DNA for the CDR3 is TGCGCCAGCAGCTTGACAGGGAACACAGATACGCAGTATTTT.

This clonotype was detected ten times or more. J is TRBJ2-3 and V is TRBV3-1, with TRBD2 identical over 8 bases. The CDR3 length is 18 residues. Germline assignment: CDR1 LGHDT and CDR2 YNNKEL (reference sequence). V was clipped by 0 bases and J by 3 bases; unmatched bases: 11. The CDR3 reads CASSQDSREGALTDTQYF. The CDR3 DNA reads TGTGCCAGCAGCCAAGATAGCCGGGAGGGCGCCCTTACAGATACGCAGTATTTT.

This clonotype has at least ten counts. The J gene is TRBJ2-2, the V gene TRBV20-1, with D maybe TRBD2 (6 bases). Germline V gene data show CDR1 as DFQATT and CDR2 as SNEGSKA (reference sequence). The germline V and J ends were trimmed by 0 bases and 6 bases, with 11 bases remaining between them. CDR3 length equals 14 residues. CDR3 DNA sequence: TGCAGTGCTAGAGATGCCGGAGGGGCCGGGGAGCTGTTTTTT. Translated, it gives CSARDAGGAGELFF.

This clonotype came up many times. The V and J genes are TRBV28 and TRBJ2-5, with TRBD2 as a possible D gene (5 bases). Germline V gene lookup returns CDR1 MDHEN and CDR2 SYDVKM. The ends were cut back, 2 bases at V and 0 bases at J, with 25 bases in the middle. This CDR3 has 20 residues. The CDR3, as DNA: TGTGCCAGCAGTTTAGCGTCCGTGGACTTAGTCGGGGAGAACCAAGAGACCCAGTACTTC. Translation: CASSLASVDLVGENQETQYF.

This clonotype was observed at least ten times. The chain has TRBV18 and TRBJ2-7; either TRBD1 or TRBD2 may fit D (5 bases each). Germline V CDR1 and CDR2: KGHSH, LQKENI. Trimming took 3 bases from V and 0 from J, leaving 9 bases between them. The CDR3 spans 14 residues. As DNA, the CDR3 is TGTGCCAGCTCACCCGGGACGGACTCCTACGAGCAGTACTTC. Translation gives CASSPGTDSYEQYF.

This clonotype was observed many times. This chain links TRBV20-1 with TRBJ1-2, with 7 positions matching TRBD1. Germline values: CDR1 DFQATT, CDR2 SNEGSKA (reference sequence). The CDR3 totals 14 residues. V lost 2 bases to trimming and J lost 4 bases; unmatched junction nucleotides: 7. The CDR3 region has the DNA TGCAGTGCTAGATCGTACCAGGGGGTCTATGGCTACACCTTC. Protein: CSARSYQGVYGYTF.

This clonotype was seen only a few times. V gene TRBV5-8 combines with J gene TRBJ1-2; 8 bases match TRBD1. Trimming at V came to 7 bases and at J to 4 bases, leaving 21 bases not matched to a gene. This CDR3 region has 18 residues. Germline V gene lookup returns CDR1 SGHTS and CDR2 YDEGEE. The CDR3, as DNA: TGTGCCAGCCCCACCAGCGGGGACAGGACGCTCTTCATCTATGGCTACACCTTC. As protein: CASPTSGDRTLFIYGYTF.

This clonotype has a handful of counts. The CDR3 loop reads CASRDHSGVGANVLTF. As DNA, the CDR3 is TGTGCCAGCAGGGATCACTCAGGGGTCGGGGCCAACGTCCTGACTTTC. The V call is TRBV27, the J call TRBJ2-6; the D gene is possibly TRBD1 (6 bases). V was pared by 6 bases and J by 4 bases, with 16 bases between. From germline, CDR1 is MNHEY and CDR2 SMNVEV (reference sequence). The CDR3 spans 16 residues.

J is TRBJ2-2 and V is TRBV20-1; D might be TRBD1 or TRBD2, each matching 5 bases. The CDR3 runs 15 residues. Germline CDR1 reads DFQATT; CDR2 reads SNEGSKA (reference sequence). V was clipped by 6 bases and J by 1 base, with 15 bases between them. The DNA of the CDR3 is TGCAGTGCACTACTTGGGACGGAGAACACCGGGGAGCTGTTTTTT. Translation: CSALLGTENTGELFF.

This chain joins TRBV19 and TRBJ2-7; no definite D call. Deletions cut 4 bases from V and 1 base from J, with 8 bases between. This CDR3 has 13 amino acids. Per germline, CDR1 LNHDA and CDR2 SQIVND (reference sequence). Written as DNA, the CDR3 is TGTGCCAGTAGTACAACGGCATCCTACGAGCAGTACTTC. This sequence encodes CASSTTASYEQYF.